A single TCR beta chain is shown here with its context. Antigen unknown. Collection of blood occurred at baseline, at cycle 4 day 1, and at cycle 7 day 1. This entry belongs to a study of OX40 agonist ivuxolimab in advanced cancers. Per germline, CDR1 MDHEN and CDR2 SYDVKM. The CDR3 consists of 18 residues. Trimming took 7 bases from V and 1 from J; bases not matched to a gene: 11. The assay was immunoSEQ multiplex PCR, and TCRdb's table has in-frame clones only and misses some. The sample consists of some 100,000 clones, 90% of them appearing once. Notes on the study in general: What antigens the expanded peripheral T cells recognized was never established.

The clonotype comes from an adult with an advanced solid tumor such as melanoma, head and neck, liver or kidney cancer. The source was CD4+ or CD8+ T cells sorted from blood, collected in a trial of the OX40 agonist ivuxolimab. The chain recombines TRBV28 with TRBJ2-6; 9 bases line up with TRBD1. The CDR3, as DNA: TGTGCCAGCATAAGCCGGGACAGGGCACGTTCTGGGGCCAACGTCCTGACTTTC. Its protein is CASISRDRARSGANVLTF.